This T cell receptor beta chain derives from a study of early stage breast cancer tumors. Study-wide findings and caveats: Unsorted bulk genomic DNA sequencing lacked pairing and functional marker data.

Remarks on this clone: What it binds is unknown.

The CDR3 contains 15 residues. CDR1 and CDR2 from the germline V gene are SGHTA and FQGTGA. The V gene lost 5 bases and the J gene lost 4 bases, with 16 bases spanning the gap. Repertoires were generated with immunoSEQ multiplex PCR, while TCRdb's copy carries only in-frame clones and drops some. The sample holds about 20,000 clones, about 75% seen once. The chain couples TRBV7-3 to TRBJ2-3; possible D gene TRBD2, 6 bases. The receptor was derived from a person aged 55-75 years with breast cancer. The sequenced sample was blood. Written as DNA, the CDR3 is TGTGCCAGCAGCCCTTCGCGGGGAGTAGCAGATACGCAGTATTTT. It specifies CASSPSRGVADTQYF.